What follows is one T cell receptor beta chain and its context. The length of the CDR3 is 16 residues. The V end lost 2 bases, the J end lost 0 bases, and 12 bases lay between the germline ends. Germline CDR1 is SGHDT and CDR2 is YYEEEE. The data were taken from a study of T-cell reconstitution after alpha-beta-depleted transplantation in children. Construction of the TCRbeta library involved unique molecular identifiers. TCRdb reprocessed the PCR reads via MiXCR and lists one record per CDR3 protein. The sample lists about 540,000 distinct CDR3 sequences; 18% were seen once. The V and J genes are TRBV5-6 and TRBJ2-1; D uncertain. This clonotype originated in a human donor who donated a stem cell graft to a child with acute lymphoblastic leukemia. Sequenced material: PBMCs from the stem cell graft donor, taken from the stem cell graft. The DNA of the CDR3 is TGTGCCAGCAGCTTAAAGCCAGCAACCTCCTACAATGAGCAGTTCTTC. Amino acids: CASSLKPATSYNEQFF.